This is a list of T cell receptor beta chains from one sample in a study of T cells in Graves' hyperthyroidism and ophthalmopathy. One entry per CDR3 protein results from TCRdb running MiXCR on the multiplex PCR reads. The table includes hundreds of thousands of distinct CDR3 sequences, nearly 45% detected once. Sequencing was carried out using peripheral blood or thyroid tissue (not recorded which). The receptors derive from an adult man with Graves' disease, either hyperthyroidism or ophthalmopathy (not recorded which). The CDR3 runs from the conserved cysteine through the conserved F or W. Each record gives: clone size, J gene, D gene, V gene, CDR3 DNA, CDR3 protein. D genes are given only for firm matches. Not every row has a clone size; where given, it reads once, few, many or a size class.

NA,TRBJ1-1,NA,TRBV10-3,TGTGCCATCAGTGATTTAGGGGAGAATGAAGCTTTCTTT,CAISDLGENEAFF
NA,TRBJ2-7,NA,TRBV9,TGTGCCAGCAGCGTAGGGGCGGAGTGGGACTACGAGCAGTACTTC,CASSVGAEWDYEQYF
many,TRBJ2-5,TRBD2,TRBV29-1,TGCAGCGTTATCCTAGCGGGGGGCCAAGAGACCCAGTACTTC,CSVILAGGQETQYF
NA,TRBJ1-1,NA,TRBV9,TGTGCCAGCAGTTTCGGGCAGGAGATCACTGAAGCTTTCTTT,CASSFGQEITEAFF
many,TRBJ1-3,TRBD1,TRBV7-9,TGTGCCAGCAGCTTCGGACAGGGCACTGGAAACACCATATATTTT,CASSFGQGTGNTIYF
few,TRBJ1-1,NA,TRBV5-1,TGTGCCAGCAGCTTGGCCGGGCTGGGGGGCACTGAAGCTTTCTTT,CASSLAGLGGTEAFF
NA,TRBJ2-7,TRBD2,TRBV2,TGTGCCAGCAGTTTTTTGGGACTAGCGGGGGACGAGCAGTACTTC,CASSFLGLAGDEQYF
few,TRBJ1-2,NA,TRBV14,TGTGCCAGCAGTTTACAGGGTGATTTGTCTGGTGGCTACACCTTC,CASSLQGDLSGGYTF
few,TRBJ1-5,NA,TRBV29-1,TGCAGTTTAGCGGGCAGCAATCAGCCCCAGCATTTT,CSLAGSNQPQHF
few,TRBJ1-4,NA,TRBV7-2,TGTGCCAGCACCATTGAGGCGGGGGGCGGAGGTGAAAAACTGTTTTTT,CASTIEAGGGGEKLFF
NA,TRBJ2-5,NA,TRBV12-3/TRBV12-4,TGTGCCAGCAGCCAAGGACAGAGGTCGGGAGGACTTTATGAGCAGTACTTC,CASSQGQRSGGLYEQYF
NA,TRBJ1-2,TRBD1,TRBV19,TGTGCCAGTAGTGGGACAGGGAGTTTGGGCGGCTACACCTTC,CASSGTGSLGGYTF
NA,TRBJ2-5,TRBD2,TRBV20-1,TGCAGTGCTAGAGATCCACGGACTAGCGGGGGGGAACTACAAGAGACCCAGTACTTC,CSARDPRTSGGELQETQYF
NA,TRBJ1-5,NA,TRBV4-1,TGCGCCAGCAGCCAAGTCGTCGGAAATCAGCCCCAGCATTTT,CASSQVVGNQPQHF
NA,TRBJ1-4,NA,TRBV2,TGTGCCAGCAGTGAAGGGCAGCAGAGGAGTGAAAAACTGTTTTTT,CASSEGQQRSEKLFF
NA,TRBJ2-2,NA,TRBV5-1,TGCGCCAGCACCACAGGTACTGTGAACACCGGGAAGCTGTTTTTT,CASTTGTVNTGKLFF
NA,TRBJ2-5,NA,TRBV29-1,TGCAGCGTTGGGACGGTTAAAGAGACCCAGTACTTC,CSVGTVKETQYF
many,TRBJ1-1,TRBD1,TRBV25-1,TGTGCCAGCAGTGACCCCGGGACAGGGGGCATGAACACTGAAGCTTTCTTT,CASSDPGTGGMNTEAFF
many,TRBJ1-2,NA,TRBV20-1,TGCAGTGCTAGGGACAGAGGGCTGCGTGGCTACACCTTC,CSARDRGLRGYTF
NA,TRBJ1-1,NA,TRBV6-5,TGTGCCATCAGTGAAACGATGAGCTCTGAAGCTTTCTTT,CAISETMSSEAFF
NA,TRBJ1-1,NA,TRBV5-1,TGCGCCAGCAGCTTGGGACAGCCCGTGAACACTGAAGCTTTCTTT,CASSLGQPVNTEAFF
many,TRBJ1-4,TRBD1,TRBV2,TGTGCCAGCAGTGGAGGGACAGGGCGAGGGGAAAAACTGTTTTTT,CASSGGTGRGEKLFF
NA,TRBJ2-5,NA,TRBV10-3,TGTGCCAGCAGTTACCGGACTGCCCAAGAGACCCAGTACTTC,CASSYRTAQETQYF
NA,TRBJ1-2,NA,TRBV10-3,TGTGCCATCAGGGAGCCAACAGACTATGGCTACACCTTC,CAIREPTDYGYTF
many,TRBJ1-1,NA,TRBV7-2,TGTGCCAGCAGCACCTACCTGAACACTGAAGCTTTCTTT,CASSTYLNTEAFF
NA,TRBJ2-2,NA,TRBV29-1,TGCAGCGTTGAAGATACAGGGAGGGCCTCCGGGGAGCTGTTTTTT,CSVEDTGRASGELFF
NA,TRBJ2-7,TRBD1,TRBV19,TGTGCCAGTAGTAGGGACAGGCTGACCAATTCCTACGAGCAGTACTTC,CASSRDRLTNSYEQYF
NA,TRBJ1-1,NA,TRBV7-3,TGTGCCAGCAGCTTAATAGCAGGGGAAAACACTGAAGCTTTCTTT,CASSLIAGENTEAFF
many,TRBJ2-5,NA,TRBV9,TGTGCCAGCAGCGGGGACCCGTGGCAAGAGACCCAGTACTTC,CASSGDPWQETQYF
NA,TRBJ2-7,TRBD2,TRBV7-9,TGCGCCAGCAGTCAGCCGGGGGGGAACTACGAGCAGTACTTC,CASSQPGGNYEQYF
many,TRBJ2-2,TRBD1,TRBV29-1,TGCAGCGGGACAGGGACGGTCACCGGGGAGCTGTTTTTT,CSGTGTVTGELFF
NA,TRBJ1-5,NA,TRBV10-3,TGTGCTAGCTCGGGCGGGGCAGAGAATCAGCCCCAGCATTTT,CASSGGAENQPQHF
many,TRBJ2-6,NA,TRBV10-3,TGTGCCAGCAGTGGTGCGGGAAACTCTGGGGCCAACGTCCTGACTTTC,CASSGAGNSGANVLTF
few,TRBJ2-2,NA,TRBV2,TGTGCCAGCAGTCGGGGGCCCGGGGAGCTGTTTTTT,CASSRGPGELFF